Listed below are T cell receptor beta chains from one sample, sequenced in a study of molecular identifiers for immune sequencing clone quantification. In TCRdb, the PCR reads were re-called with MiXCR into one record per CDR3 protein. Among 85,000 to 100,000 distinct CDR3 sequences listed, roughly 23% were seen once. Sequenced sample: naive CD8+ T cells from blood, with Jurkat cell RNA spiked in. The source is a human donor in good health. Some libraries in this study had Jurkat cell RNA spiked in. Both conserved end residues are part of each CDR3. The order of the fields is D gene, clone size, J gene, V gene, CDR3 protein, CDR3 DNA. D genes are given only for firm matches. Not every row has a clone size; where given, it reads once, few, many or a size class.

>-|-|TRBJ2-3|TRBV12-3/TRBV12-4
CASSFSSNTDTQYF
TGTGCCAGCAGTTTTTCATCCAACACAGATACGCAGTATTTT
>-|-|TRBJ2-1|TRBV5-3
CASRNLETGNEQFF
TGTGCCAGCAGGAATTTAGAGACAGGTAATGAGCAGTTCTTC
>-|few|TRBJ1-5|TRBV4-1
CASSQEEGYQPQHF
TGCGCCAGCAGCCAAGAAGAGGGTTATCAGCCCCAGCATTTT
>TRBD2|many|TRBJ2-3|TRBV20-1
CSARELAGTDTQYF
TGCAGTGCTAGAGAACTAGCGGGCACAGATACGCAGTATTTT
>TRBD1|many|TRBJ2-3|TRBV7-2
CASSEGQGMADTQYF
TGTGCCAGCAGCGAAGGACAGGGGATGGCAGATACGCAGTATTTT
>-|-|TRBJ2-5|TRBV6-4
CASRYVLRYQETQYF
TGTGCCAGCAGATACGTACTAAGGTACCAAGAGACCCAGTACTTC
>-|many|TRBJ2-5|TRBV27
CASSLTRGLETQYF
TGTGCCAGCAGTTTGACCAGGGGCTTGGAGACCCAGTACTTC
>-|many|TRBJ1-1|TRBV7-8
CASSPRTEAFF
TGTGCCAGCAGTCCCCGGACTGAAGCTTTCTTT
>-|many|TRBJ2-3|TRBV5-4
CASSLGGSQTYTDTQYF
TGTGCCAGCAGCTTGGGGGGGTCCCAAACTTACACAGATACGCAGTATTTT
>-|-|TRBJ2-7|TRBV27
CASSLRGVATYEQYF
TGTGCCAGCAGTTTACGCGGGGTCGCGACCTACGAGCAGTACTTC
>-|many|TRBJ1-5|TRBV20-1
CSARDDQRQLNQPQHF
TGCAGTGCTAGAGACGACCAGAGACAGCTTAATCAGCCCCAGCATTTT
>-|-|TRBJ2-1|TRBV7-9
CASSPPGLSSDEQFF
TGTGCCAGCAGCCCTCCGGGACTTTCCAGCGATGAGCAGTTCTTC
>-|-|TRBJ2-1|TRBV6-2/TRBV6-3
CASSYLDSNLYNEQFF
TGTGCCAGCAGTTACTTGGACAGCAACCTATACAATGAGCAGTTCTTC
>-|many|TRBJ2-7|TRBV30
CAWSLVDYEQYF
TGTGCCTGGAGTTTGGTGGACTACGAGCAGTACTTC
>-|many|TRBJ2-2|TRBV6-5
CASSYEEPGELFF
TGTGCCAGCAGTTACGAAGAACCCGGGGAGCTGTTTTTT
>-|-|TRBJ1-1|TRBV30
CAWSVLENTEAFF
TGTGCCTGGAGTGTGTTAGAGAACACTGAAGCTTTCTTT